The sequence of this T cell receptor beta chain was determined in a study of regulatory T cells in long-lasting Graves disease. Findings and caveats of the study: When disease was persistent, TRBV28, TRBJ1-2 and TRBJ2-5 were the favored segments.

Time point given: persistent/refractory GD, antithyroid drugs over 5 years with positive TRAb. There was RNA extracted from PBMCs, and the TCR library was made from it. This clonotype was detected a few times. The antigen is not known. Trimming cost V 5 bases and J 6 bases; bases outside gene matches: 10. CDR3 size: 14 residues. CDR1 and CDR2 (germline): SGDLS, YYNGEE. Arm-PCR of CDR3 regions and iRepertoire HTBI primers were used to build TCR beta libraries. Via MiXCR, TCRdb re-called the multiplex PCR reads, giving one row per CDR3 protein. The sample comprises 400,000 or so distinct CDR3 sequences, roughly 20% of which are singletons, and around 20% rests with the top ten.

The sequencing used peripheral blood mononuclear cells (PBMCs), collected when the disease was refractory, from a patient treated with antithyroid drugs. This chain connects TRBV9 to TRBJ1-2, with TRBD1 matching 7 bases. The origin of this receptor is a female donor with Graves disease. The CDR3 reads CASRSTGMAHGYTF. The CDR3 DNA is TGTGCCAGCAGGTCGACAGGGATGGCGCATGGCTACACCTTC.